The source of this TCR beta chain is a study of CD8+CD57+ T cells in acquired aplastic anemia. For the study at large: DNA recovered from sorted CD4+ and CD8+ cells had a mean of 3.2 ug. Study-wide points: Patients and healthy controls showed no significant CD8+ Simpson's diversity difference. Around 29 shared CD8+ CDR3s appeared highly expressed within patients' immunodominant clones.

Of note for this clonotype: The antigen is not known. The junction shows a germline mismatch at one end, possibly a read error.

Genomic DNA served as template for TCR beta VDJ and CDR3 profiling. TCRdb processed the reads anew with MiXCR; each CDR3 protein has one entry. The sample has fewer than 300,000 distinct CDR3 sequences, 82% seen once. In germline, CDR1 is SGHTA, CDR2 FQGNSA. The CDR3 has 14 residues. Individuals selected for sequencing had exhibited CD8+CD57+ cell expansion on flow cytometry. The clonotype originates from a human donor with aplastic anemia. The sequenced sample was sorted CD4+, CD8+, or CD8+CD57+ T cells (not recorded which) from PBMCs. V gene TRBV7-2 combines with J gene TRBJ2-3, with D possibly being TRBD2 (5 bases). CDR3: CASSLGGADDTYVF. The CDR3, as DNA: TGTGCCAGCAGCCTTGGAGGCGCTGACGATACGTACGTCTTT. The variable domain in full, completed from reference TRBV7-2 and TRBJ2-3, reads GAGVSQSPSNKVTEKGKDVELRCDPISGHTALYWYRQSLGQGLEFLIYFQGNSAPDKSGLPSDRFSAERTGGSVSTLTIQRTQQEDSAVYLCASSLGGADDTYVFGPGTRLTVL.